There are a few counts of the clone carrying this T cell receptor (delta chain). A far larger clone is one nucleotide away, so this likely arose from a read error. The same CDR3 also results from other DNA sequences found in this sample. These data belong to a study of γδ T cells in repeated Plasmodium falciparum infection. In the study overall: Malian gammadelta TCRs were studied during no-transmission periods and across acute malaria episodes.

TCRdb fed the multiplex PCR reads to CATT. Among roughly 93,000 delta-chain clones listed, over 0.9% were seen once. In germline, CDR1 is TSWWSYY, CDR2 QGS. The ends lost 4 bases at V and 0 bases at J; junction bases unmatched: 26. The CDR3 sequence is 22 residues long. Flow sorting of PBMC yielded separate Vgamma9/Vdelta2+ and Vdelta2-negative gammadelta T cell populations for bulk repertoire analysis. This chain connects TRDV1 to TRDJ1, with 7 bases lining up with TRDD3. TCRdb carries no J gene annotation; the J gene was assigned here by matching the DNA with germline. The specimen was gamma-delta T cells from blood. This clonotype was sampled from a pool of human donors (malaria-infected and uninfected, not separated). The DNA for the CDR3 is TGTGCTCTTGGGGTGGTGGTCGATACCCCGCGGTTATACTGGGGTTACACCGATAAACTCATCTTT. It translates to CALGVVVDTPRLYWGYTDKLIF.